The entry below gives a single TCR beta chain sequence along with its context. Its specificity is not known. The read stops 3 residues short of the end of the CDR3; the missing end is completed from the germline J gene. Recipients received nonmyeloablative bone marrow transplants from related graft donors, with transient mixed chimerism. Thawed PBMCs were FACS-sorted into unstimulated CD4+CD25+CD127- regulatory T cells, CD4+CD25- non-regulatory cells, CD4 and CD8 cells. This sample was taken from a study of Tregs in tolerant kidney transplant recipients. Study results and caveats: The most relevant donor-specific Treg TCRbeta repertoire apparently came from expansion with activated donor B cells. No direct test of biological reproducibility was done here.

CDR1 is SGHTA and CDR2 is FQGNSA in the germline V gene. CDR3 length: 13 amino acids. V lost 1 base, J lost 2 bases, and 5 bases lay in between. The method was immunoSEQ multiplex PCR; TCRdb's version includes in-frame clones alone and lacks a portion of them. The specimen's table records fewer than 7,000 clones. Sequencing was performed on CD4+ T cells from blood (PBMCs), taken 6 months after the transplant. This TCR derives from a human patient who received a combined kidney and bone marrow transplant. Some T cells could come from the graft donor. V gene TRBV7-2 combines with J gene TRBJ2-5; D gene ambiguous. CDR3 bases read: TGTGCCAGCAGCTTAGTCTTTCAAGAGACC. Amino acids: CASSLVFQET. The complete CDR3 reads CASSLVFQETQYF.